These 27 T cell receptor beta chains share one sample of origin, sequenced in a study of identical twins. A single record per CDR3 protein comes from TCRdb applying MiXCR to the 5' RACE reads. The data show about 900,000 distinct CDR3 sequences, 9% to 15% seen once. In addition, the sample was reused for a study of yellow fever vaccine responses in identical twins.

Sequenced material: PBMCs. These receptor sequences come from a woman younger than 30 in good health.

In regard to this clonotype: An end of the junction does not agree with germline; a read error may underlie this. The chain has TRBV2 and TRBJ2-3; D perhaps matches TRBD2 (5 bases). Germline V gene sequence: CDR1 SNHLY, CDR2 FYNNEI. The CDR3 runs 15 residues. The CDR3 bases are TGTGCCAGCAGGGAAGAGAAGACTAACACAGATACGCAGTATTTT. Its translation is CASREEKTNTDTQYF.

The J gene is TRBJ2-1, the V gene TRBV2; D perhaps matches TRBD1 (6 bases). Germline lookup yields CDR1 SNHLY and CDR2 FYNNEI. V was clipped by 9 bases and J by 6 bases, with 15 bases between them. The CDR3 runs to 13 residues. The DNA for the CDR3 is TGTGCCAGACGATCACAGGGATCCAATGAGCAGTTCTTC. It yields the protein CARRSQGSNEQFF. Filled out from reference TRBV2 and TRBJ2-1, the complete variable domain reads EPEVTQTPSHQVTQMGQEVILRCVPISNHLYFYWYRQILGQKVEFLVSFYNNEISEKSEIFDDQFSVERPDGSNFTLKIRSTKLEDSAMYFCARRSQGSNEQFFGPGTRLTVL.

The chain recombines TRBV2 with TRBJ1-5; 9 bases fit TRBD1. CDR3 length: 16 amino acids. The germline V gene has CDR1 SNHLY and CDR2 FYNNEI. V shed 3 bases, J shed 3 bases, and the junction held 6 bases outside the gene matches. Here the CDR3 DNA reads TGTGCCAGCAGTGACTTGGACAGGGGTATCAATCAGCCCCAGCATTTT. The encoded protein is CASSDLDRGINQPQHF.

The chain recombines TRBV4-1 with TRBJ2-1; TRBD1 matches at 10 bases. The V segment lost 3 bases and the J segment 7 bases; nucleotides outside the gene matches: 21. The CDR3 is 20 residues long. Looked up from germline, CDR1 is MGHRA and CDR2 is YSYEKL. CDR3 DNA: TGCGCCAGCAGCCATATAAGGGGACAGGGGAGCGTGGTTGAAGTAAATGAGCAGTTCTTC. This encodes CASSHIRGQGSVVEVNEQFF.

This clonotype was seen many times. V is TRBV29-1 and J is TRBJ2-1, with D hard to call. The CDR3 loop spans 16 amino acids. The germline V and J ends were trimmed by 0 bases and 3 bases, with 15 bases remaining between them. Looked up from germline, CDR1 is SQVTM and CDR2 is ANQGSEA. The chain's CDR3 is CSVEDDHDLNYNEQFF. In nucleotides, the CDR3 is TGCAGCGTTGAAGATGACCACGATCTAAACTACAATGAGCAGTTCTTC.

The chain recombines TRBV6-1 with TRBJ1-5, with D hard to call. The V end was cut by 8 bases, the J end by 2 bases, with 13 bases between. Germline lookup yields CDR1 MNHNS and CDR2 SASEGT. The CDR3 runs to 14 residues. This CDR3 is CASGRAVGNQPQHF. The CDR3 nucleotides read TGTGCCAGCGGGCGAGCAGTAGGCAATCAGCCCCAGCATTTT.

J is TRBJ1-6 and V is TRBV6-5; 8 nucleotides align to TRBD1. Germline CDR1 reads MNHEY; CDR2 reads SVGAGI. CDR3 length: 13 residues. Germline trimming cut 4 bases from V and 16 bases from J; bases unmatched to any gene: 9. The CDR3 is CASSLQDREGLHF. In DNA, the CDR3 is TGTGCCAGCAGTTTGCAGGACAGGGAAGGACTCCACTTT.

This clonotype came up many times. The genes are TRBV9 and TRBJ2-5, with D perhaps TRBD1 (6 bases). With 4 bases removed from V and 5 bases from J, the gap between germline ends came to 12 bases. Germline assignment: CDR1 SGDLS and CDR2 YYNGEE. This CDR3 is 13 amino acids long. The CDR3 loop reads CASSLGGYETQYF. CDR3 DNA: TGTGCCAGCAGCCTAGGGGGATATGAGACCCAGTACTTC. The complete variable domain, with remaining parts taken from reference TRBV9 and TRBJ2-5, reads DSGVTQTPKHLITATGQRVTLRCSPRSGDLSVYWYQQSLDQGLQFLIQYYNGEERAKGNILERFSAQQFPDLHSELNLSSLELGDSALYFCASSLGGYETQYFGPGTRLLVL.

In this sample, this clonotype turned up once. The chain couples TRBV6-1 to TRBJ1-6; 7 nucleotides match TRBD1. The CDR3 totals 15 residues. The J segment lost 12 bases and the V segment lost 6 bases, leaving 14 bases of the junction unmatched. CDR1 and CDR2 (germline): MNHNS, SASEGT. In DNA, the CDR3 is TGTGCCAGCAGCGACGGACAGGCCGAATTCCGACCCCTCCACTTT. Residues: CASSDGQAEFRPLHF.

Ten or more counts support this clonotype. The rearrangement uses TRBV20-1 and TRBJ2-7, with D perhaps matching TRBD1 (5 bases). The CDR3 covers 12 residues. The V end was cut by 7 bases, the J end by 1 base, with 11 bases between. Germline CDR1 is DFQATT and CDR2 is SNEGSKA (reference sequence). This CDR3 reads CSDPSGSYEQYF. The CDR3 coding sequence is TGCAGTGATCCATCAGGGTCCTACGAGCAGTACTTC.

The chain uses TRBV5-1 and TRBJ2-5, with unresolved D. V was cut by 0 bases and J by 0 bases, with 6 bases left in between. The CDR3 is 14 residues long. The V gene's germline CDR1 is SGHRS and CDR2 YFSETQ. The CDR3 DNA reads TGCGCCAGCAGCTTGGACGGGCACCAAGAGACCCAGTACTTC. Translating it yields CASSLDGHQETQYF.

This sequence joins TRBV3-1 and TRBJ2-1, with TRBD2 identical over 10 bases. CDR1 is LGHDT and CDR2 is YNNKEL in the germline V gene (reference sequence). This CDR3 has 17 amino acids. V was pared by 4 bases and J by 0 bases, with 6 bases of the junction left unmatched. The CDR3 here is CASSRRLAGSSYNEQFF. The CDR3 nucleotides read TGTGCCAGCAGCCGGAGACTAGCGGGTAGCTCCTACAATGAGCAGTTCTTC.

This chain uses TRBV12-3 or TRBV12-4 with TRBJ2-1, with 9 bases matching TRBD2. The CDR3 runs to 17 residues. V was clipped by 6 bases and J by 0 bases; unmatched bases: 9. The CDR3 DNA reads TGTGCCAGCAGCATCAGACTAGCGGCTAGCTCCTACAATGAGCAGTTCTTC. Amino acids: CASSIRLAASSYNEQFF.

The chain carries TRBV20-1 and TRBJ2-1, with D uncertain. The V gene's germline CDR1 is DFQATT and CDR2 SNEGSKA (reference sequence). V shed 3 bases and J shed 5 bases, with 14 bases lying between them. The CDR3 length is 14 residues. In nucleotides, the CDR3 is TGCAGTGCTAGTAAAGGGATTAGGGACAATGAGCAGTTCTTC. Encoded protein: CSASKGIRDNEQFF.

This clonotype was seen a few times. The genes are TRBV7-9 and TRBJ2-3; 8 nucleotides match TRBD2. The CDR3 is 16 residues long. With V trimmed by 1 base and J by 2 bases, 5 bases remained unmatched. Per germline, CDR1 SEHNR and CDR2 FQNEAQ (reference sequence). CDR3 DNA: TGTGCCAGCAGCTTAGGGGTTAGCGGGGCCACAGATACGCAGTATTTT. Protein sequence: CASSLGVSGATDTQYF.

The CDR3 sequence: CASSGQLAGEDTQYF. DNA for the CDR3: TGTGCCAGCAGTGGACAGCTAGCGGGGGAGGATACGCAGTATTTT. The chain employs TRBV6-1 and TRBJ2-3, with 10 bases that match TRBD2. The CDR3 loop spans 15 amino acids. V lost 4 bases, J lost 6 bases, and 7 bases stayed unmatched. Germline CDR1 reads MNHNS; CDR2 reads SASEGT.

This clonotype was seen a few times. CDR3: CASSFRRVSSYNEQFF. The CDR3 region has the DNA TGTGCCAGCAGCTTCCGAAGGGTAAGCTCCTACAATGAGCAGTTCTTC. The chain carries TRBV7-8 and TRBJ2-1; D is ambiguous. The CDR3 is 16 residues long. The V end was cut by 3 bases, the J end by 0 bases, with 12 bases between. Germline CDR1 SGHVS, CDR2 FQNEAQ.

This clonotype was counted a single time. The DNA for the CDR3 is TGTGCCATCAGTCCTACCCCCATCACTGAAGCTTTCTTT. Protein: CAISPTPITEAFF. The chain links TRBV10-3 to TRBJ1-1; no firm D call. The CDR3 runs to 13 residues. V was shortened by 5 bases and J by 4 bases, with 11 bases between the two germline ends. From germline, CDR1 is ENHRY and CDR2 SYGVKD.

A few counts support this clonotype. The chain carries TRBV7-9 and TRBJ2-1, with 7 bases aligning to TRBD2. The germline V gene has CDR1 SEHNR and CDR2 FQNEAQ (reference sequence). This CDR3 spans 13 amino acids. J gave up 8 bases and V 6 bases, and 7 bases lay outside the gene matches. In DNA, the CDR3 is TGTGCCAGCAGGACCGGGGGGACGGATGAGCAGTTCTTC. Translated: CASRTGGTDEQFF.

The V call is TRBV5-1, the J call TRBJ1-1; TRBD1 agrees at 8 bases. V lost 4 bases, J lost 0 bases, and 8 bases stayed unmatched. Germline CDR1 is SGHRS and CDR2 is YFSETQ. The CDR3 has 16 residues. CDR3 nucleotide sequence: TGCGCCAGCAGCCCTCGGACAGGGAACTTGAACACTGAAGCTTTCTTT. It codes for CASSPRTGNLNTEAFF.

The CDR3 region has the DNA TGTGCCAGCAGTGCCACCACAGGGGGCGCCGACTATGGCTACACCTTC. Translating it yields CASSATTGGADYGYTF. The V gene is TRBV12-3 or TRBV12-4, the J gene TRBJ1-2, with 9 nucleotides matching TRBD1. Unmatched junction bases numbered 10, after V lost 5 bases and J lost 3 bases. The CDR3 covers 16 residues.

This clonotype has at least ten counts. The V gene is TRBV11-2, the J gene TRBJ2-1; D gene ambiguous. CDR3 size: 13 residues. The V gene lost 0 bases and the J gene lost 4 bases, with 4 bases spanning the gap. Germline CDR1 is SGHAT and CDR2 is FQNNGV. CDR3 in amino acids: CASSLEVYNEQFF. CDR3 DNA sequence: TGTGCCAGCAGCTTAGAGGTGTACAATGAGCAGTTCTTC.

The chain employs TRBV20-1 and TRBJ2-3, with D perhaps matching TRBD2 (7 bases). The CDR3 is made up of 17 amino acids. V was shortened by 3 bases and J by 5 bases, with 24 bases between the two germline ends. CDR1 and CDR2 (germline): DFQATT, SNEGSKA (reference sequence). CDR3 sequence reads: CSASPHPEGGGGDTQYF. CDR3 coding DNA: TGCAGTGCTAGTCCACACCCGGAGGGGGGGGGCGGAGATACGCAGTATTTT.

This clonotype was observed a few times. The CDR3 protein is CASREGTGFDQPQHF. DNA for the CDR3: TGTGCCAGCCGGGAAGGGACAGGGTTTGATCAGCCCCAGCATTTT. The chain combines TRBV2 with TRBJ1-5, with 9 bases that match TRBD1. The CDR3 covers 15 residues. The trim removed 8 bases at V and 5 bases at J, leaving 10 bases unmatched. Germline V gene data show CDR1 as SNHLY and CDR2 as FYNNEI. Based on the CDR3 plus reference TRBV2 and TRBJ1-5, the full variable domain is EPEVTQTPSHQVTQMGQEVILRCVPISNHLYFYWYRQILGQKVEFLVSFYNNEISEKSEIFDDQFSVERPDGSNFTLKIRSTKLEDSAMYFCASREGTGFDQPQHFGDGTRLSIL.

The J gene is TRBJ2-7, the V gene TRBV10-3; TRBD2 might be the D (6 bases). This CDR3 is built from 15 residues. The V end lost 7 bases, the J end lost 0 bases, and 16 bases lay between the germline ends. The germline gives CDR1 ENHRY, CDR2 SYGVKD. CDR3 sequence: CAIITMGTVSYEQYF. CDR3 DNA sequence: TGTGCCATCATTACAATGGGGACTGTCTCCTACGAGCAGTACTTC.

V gene TRBV11-2 combines with J gene TRBJ2-7, with TRBD2 matching over 8 bases. The CDR3 extends over 15 amino acids. The junction had 7 bases not matched to a gene; V was cut back by 1 base and J by 5 bases. Germline-derived CDR1 and CDR2 are SGHAT and FQNNGV. The CDR3 nucleotides read TGTGCCAGCAGCTTAGGTGCCGGGAGGGCCAACGAGCAGTACTTC. Its protein product is CASSLGAGRANEQYF. Full variable domain (outside the CDR3, taken from reference TRBV11-2 and TRBJ2-7): EAGVAQSPRYKIIEKRQSVAFWCNPISGHATLYWYQQILGQGPKLLIQFQNNGVVDDSQLPKDRFSAERLKGVDSTLKIQPAKLEDSAVYLCASSLGAGRANEQYFGPGTRLTVT.

The rearrangement uses TRBV11-3 and TRBJ2-1; 8 nucleotides line up with TRBD2. Germline assignment: CDR1 SGHNT and CDR2 YENEEA. This CDR3 spans 14 amino acids. The ends lost 0 bases at V and 13 bases at J; junction bases unmatched: 8. The CDR3 coding sequence is TGTGCCAGCAGCTTAGATCCGGCGGGAGGCCCACAGTTCTTC. It codes for CASSLDPAGGPQFF.